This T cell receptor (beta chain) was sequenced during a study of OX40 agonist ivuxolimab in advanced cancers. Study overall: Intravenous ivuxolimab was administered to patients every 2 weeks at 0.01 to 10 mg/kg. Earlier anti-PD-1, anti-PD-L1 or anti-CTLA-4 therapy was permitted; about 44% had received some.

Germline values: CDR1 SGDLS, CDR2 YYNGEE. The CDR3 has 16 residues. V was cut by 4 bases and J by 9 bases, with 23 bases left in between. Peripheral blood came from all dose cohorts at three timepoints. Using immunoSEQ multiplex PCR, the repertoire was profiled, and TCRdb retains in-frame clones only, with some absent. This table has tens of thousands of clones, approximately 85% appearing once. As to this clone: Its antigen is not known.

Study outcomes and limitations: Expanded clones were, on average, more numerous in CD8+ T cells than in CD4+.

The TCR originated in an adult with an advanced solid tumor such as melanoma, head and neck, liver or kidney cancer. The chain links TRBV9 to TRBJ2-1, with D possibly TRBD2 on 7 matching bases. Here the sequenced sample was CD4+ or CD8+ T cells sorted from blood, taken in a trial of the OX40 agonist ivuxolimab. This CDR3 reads CASSLGGASVVGEQFF. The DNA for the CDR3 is TGTGCCAGCAGCCTAGGGGGGGCATCGGTTGTCGGTGAGCAGTTCTTC. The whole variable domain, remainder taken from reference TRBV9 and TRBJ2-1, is DSGVTQTPKHLITATGQRVTLRCSPRSGDLSVYWYQQSLDQGLQFLIQYYNGEERAKGNILERFSAQQFPDLHSELNLSSLELGDSALYFCASSLGGASVVGEQFFGPGTRLTVL.